Here is one T cell receptor beta chain with its context. The antigen remains unidentified. CDR1 and CDR2 (germline): MNHNS, SASEGT. The CDR3 is made up of 17 amino acids. The J segment lost 2 bases and the V segment lost 4 bases, leaving 5 bases of the junction unmatched. The sample belongs to a study of metastatic and nonmetastatic thyroid tumors. General study findings and limits: Compared with benign nodules, malignant thyroid tumors were reported to have significantly higher TCR beta diversity in both blood and tumor.

TCRdb re-clonotyped the PCR reads via MiXCR. The data contain 20,000 to 30,000 clones, about 21% of them singletons. Patients had received no treatment of any kind before thyroid surgery. This clonotype was sampled from a male donor with papillary thyroid cancer or a benign thyroid nodule (not recorded which). Some clones in this sample may be carry-over from other donors' samples. Sample: blood. The chain uses TRBV6-1 and TRBJ2-6, with TRBD2 identical over 10 bases. Here the CDR3 reads CASSVGLAGAGANVLTF. CDR3 in DNA: TGTGCCAGCAGTGTCGGGCTAGCGGGAGCTGGGGCCAACGTCCTGACTTTC.